Listed below are T cell receptor beta chains from one sample, sequenced in a study of brain T cells in children with intractable seizures. The data were produced by immunoSEQ multiplex PCR, yet TCRdb's version contains in-frame clones alone and is incomplete. The sample includes 110,000 or so clones, under 95% of them seen just once. Material: peripheral blood, obtained at surgery. These receptors all stem from a boy younger than two with hemimegalencephaly and intractable seizures. Each CDR3 is given with its conserved first and last residue. Each record gives: clone size, V gene, J gene, D gene, CDR3 DNA, CDR3 protein. D genes are given only for firm matches. Size values are once, few and many counts, or a class for expanded clones, and some rows have none.

.,TRBV5-1,TRBJ1-6,.,TGCGCCAGCAGCTACAGCTCCTATAATTCACCCCTCCACTTT,CASSYSSYNSPLHF
.,TRBV7-3,TRBJ2-5,.,TGTGCCAGCAGCCTAGACCCAGAAGAGACCCAGTACTTC,CASSLDPEETQYF
.,TRBV10-3,TRBJ1-6,.,TGTGCCATCAGTGAATGGGGGGGTCGCGATAATTCACCCCTCCACTTT,CAISEWGGRDNSPLHF
.,TRBV7-9,TRBJ2-5,TRBD1,TGTGCCAGCAGCTCCTCCCCGGGACAGGGTCCCGAGACCCAGTACTTC,CASSSSPGQGPETQYF
.,TRBV28,TRBJ2-7,.,TGTGCCAGCAGTTTATCAAAACCCTACGAGCAGTACTTC,CASSLSKPYEQYF
.,TRBV19,TRBJ1-5,.,TGTGCCAGTACTGGACGGGGGGCGGGTAGCAATCAGCCCCAGCATTTT,CASTGRGAGSNQPQHF
.,TRBV28,TRBJ2-2,TRBD2,TGTGCCAGCAGTTTCCCGGGACTAGCGGGATACGGGGAGCTGTTTTTT,CASSFPGLAGYGELFF
.,TRBV3-1/TRBV3-2,TRBJ2-5,.,TGTGCCAGCAGCTTCGTCGGCCAGCAAGAGACCCAGTACTTC,CASSFVGQQETQYF
.,TRBV12-5,TRBJ2-2,TRBD1,TGTGCTAGTGGTTTGGTACCGGGACAGGGGGCGCATACCGGGGAGCTGTTTTTT,CASGLVPGQGAHTGELFF
.,TRBV3-1/TRBV3-2,TRBJ2-1,TRBD2,TGTGCCAGCAGCCACGACCCTAGCGGGAGGGCCGATCAGAATGAGCAGTTCTTC,CASSHDPSGRADQNEQFF
.,TRBV4-3,TRBJ1-5,.,TGCGCCAGCAGCCAAGATTTGAGTAGCAATCAGCCCCAGCATTTT,CASSQDLSSNQPQHF
.,TRBV9,TRBJ1-1,.,TGTGCCAGCAGCGGAGGATGGGGAGGCACTGAAGCTTTCTTT,CASSGGWGGTEAFF
once,TRBV10-1,TRBJ2-3,.,TGCGCCAGCAGCGCCACTAGGGGCGGCACAGATACGCAGTATTTT,CASSATRGGTDTQYF
.,TRBV13,TRBJ2-5,.,TGTGCCAGCAGCTTAGGTCCCCCCCAAGAGACCCAGTACTTC,CASSLGPPQETQYF
.,TRBV5-1,TRBJ2-7,TRBD2,TGCGCCAGCAGCTTACTAGCGCCAAACTCCTACGAGCAGTACTTC,CASSLLAPNSYEQYF
.,TRBV5-1,TRBJ1-2,TRBD1,TGCGCCAGCAGCTTGTTGACAGGGAACTATGGCTACACCTTC,CASSLLTGNYGYTF
.,TRBV7-9,TRBJ2-1,.,TGTGCCAGCAGCCTCAACAATGAGCAGTTCTTC,CASSLNNEQFF
.,TRBV7-9,TRBJ1-4,.,TGTGCCAGCAGTATACAGGCAACTAATGAAAAACTGTTTTTT,CASSIQATNEKLFF
.,TRBV12-5,TRBJ2-7,TRBD1,TGTGCTAGTGGTTTGGGGACAGGGAGTAGGAAAGTCTACGAGCAGTACTTC,CASGLGTGSRKVYEQYF
once,TRBV28,TRBJ1-3,.,TGTGCCAGCACCCTTCGGGGGGCGTATCGGAACACCATATATTTT,CASTLRGAYRNTIYF
.,TRBV3-1/TRBV3-2,TRBJ2-1,.,TGTGCCAGCAGCGCCGGTGAGCAGTTCTTC,CASSAGEQFF
.,TRBV5-6,TRBJ2-7,TRBD1,TGTGCCAGCAGCTTGGCAGGGGGCCCTCCCTACGAGCAGTACTTC,CASSLAGGPPYEQYF
.,TRBV16,TRBJ2-7,.,TGTGCCAGCAGCCGGGGGGAAAAGGTACGCGAGCAGTACTTC,CASSRGEKVREQYF
.,TRBV18,TRBJ2-4,TRBD2,TGTGCCAGCTCACCACTAGGACTAGCGGGAGGGCCTGGCTTAGCCAAAAACATTCAGTACTTC,CASSPLGLAGGPGLAKNIQYF
.,TRBV11-3,TRBJ2-7,TRBD2,TGTGCCAGCAGCTTGCGGGAGGGCTACGAGCAGTACTTC,CASSLREGYEQYF
.,TRBV2,TRBJ2-2,TRBD2,TGTGCCAGCAGCCGACTAGCGGGAGGCCCCGCGAACACCGGGGAGCTGTTTTTT,CASSRLAGGPANTGELFF
.,TRBV6-4,TRBJ2-3,TRBD2,TGTGCCAGCAGCGTAGCGGGAGGGGGTACAGATACGCAGTATTTT,CASSVAGGGTDTQYF
.,TRBV6-4,TRBJ2-7,.,TGTGCCAGCAGTGCTTCAGGAAGCGGACTACGCGAGCAGTACTTC,CASSASGSGLREQYF
.,TRBV19,TRBJ2-7,TRBD2,TGTGCCAGTAGACCGAGCGGGGCCTACGAGCAGTACTTC,CASRPSGAYEQYF
.,TRBV19,TRBJ1-2,TRBD1,TGTGCCAGTAGGAGGACAGGACTAGGCTACACCTTC,CASRRTGLGYTF
.,TRBV6-2/TRBV6-3,TRBJ2-7,.,TGTGCCAGCAGTGTGGGGGCCAGGGCGCACTCCTACGAGCAGTACTTC,CASSVGARAHSYEQYF
.,TRBV4-1,TRBJ2-6,.,TGCGCCAGCAGCCCGGGCGGACAGACCCCTGGGGCCAACGTCCTGACTTTC,CASSPGGQTPGANVLTF
.,TRBV18,TRBJ2-7,TRBD1,TGTGCCAGCTCACGGGACAGGGGGTCCTCCTACGAGCAGTACTTC,CASSRDRGSSYEQYF
.,TRBV24-1,TRBJ1-5,TRBD1,TGTGCCACCGGGACAGGGAATCAGCCCCAGCATTTT,CATGTGNQPQHF
.,TRBV19,TRBJ1-2,TRBD1,TGTGCCAGTCGGGGACAGGGTTTTGGCTACACCTTC,CASRGQGFGYTF
once,TRBV28,TRBJ2-1,TRBD2,TGTGCCAGCAGTTTAGGGACTACGGCACTAAGCTCCTACAATGAGCAGTTCTTC,CASSLGTTALSSYNEQFF
.,TRBV29-1,TRBJ1-2,TRBD1,TGCAGCGTCCCCAGGACAGGGGGCGTATCCTATGGCTACACCTTC,CSVPRTGGVSYGYTF
.,TRBV7-3,TRBJ2-4,.,TGTGCCAGCAGCTCGGGGAGCGGAAACATTCAGTACTTC,CASSSGSGNIQYF
.,TRBV6-5,TRBJ2-3,.,TGTGCCAGCAGTGACTCGACCGGGACCGCCGGATATTTT,CASSDSTGTAGYF
.,TRBV3-1/TRBV3-2,TRBJ1-6,TRBD1,TGTGCCAGCAGCCAAGTAATAGGACAGGGGCTAAAGGGTGCCTATAATTCACCCCTCCACTTT,CASSQVIGQGLKGAYNSPLHF
.,TRBV7-9,TRBJ2-7,.,TGTGCCAGCAGCGACAGAAACTACGAGCAGTACTTC,CASSDRNYEQYF
.,TRBV4-2,TRBJ1-2,.,TGTGCCAGCAGCCAAGATTGGACCCTCGGTGATGGCTACACCTTC,CASSQDWTLGDGYTF
.,TRBV7-2,TRBJ1-1,TRBD1,TGTGCCAGCAGCCCCAGGGGGCGAGGCACTGAAGCTTTCTTT,CASSPRGRGTEAFF
.,TRBV19,TRBJ2-1,TRBD2,TGTGCCAGTAGTATATCACTAGCGGTGTCCTACAATGAGCAGTTCTTC,CASSISLAVSYNEQFF
.,TRBV5-3,TRBJ2-7,TRBD1,TGTGCCAGAAGCCAACCTGACAGGGGGTCCTCCTACGAGCAGTACTTC,CARSQPDRGSSYEQYF
.,TRBV28,TRBJ2-1,.,TGTGCCAGCAGTTTATGGGGGGGTAGCAATGAGCAGTTCTTC,CASSLWGGSNEQFF
.,TRBV27,TRBJ2-1,.,TGTGCCAGCAGTTTATCGTGGAGGACGTCCCTATACAATGAGCAGTTCTTC,CASSLSWRTSLYNEQFF
.,TRBV27,TRBJ1-2,.,TGTGCCAGCAGTTCCTCAGCGTTCTTGGGTGGCTACACCTTC,CASSSSAFLGGYTF
.,TRBV29-1,TRBJ1-4,.,TGCAGCGTTGTTGGACAGCTGGGGGAAAAACTGTTTTTT,CSVVGQLGEKLFF
.,TRBV7-6,TRBJ2-5,.,TGTGCCAGCAGCTTATATCCACCGTTGTCGACTAGACCGGAGACCCAGTACTTC,CASSLYPPLSTRPETQYF
.,TRBV27,TRBJ2-2,TRBD2,TGTGCCAGCAGATCATGGACTAGCGGGAGGAGCGGGGAGCTGTTTTTT,CASRSWTSGRSGELFF
.,TRBV24-1,TRBJ2-1,TRBD2,TGTGCCACCAGTCGATGGGGGGAGGGCCGAGATGAGCAGTTCTTC,CATSRWGEGRDEQFF
.,TRBV5-1,TRBJ1-4,.,TGCGCCAGCAGCTTGGAAGGGGCGACAAAACTGTTTTTT,CASSLEGATKLFF